Listed below are T cell receptor beta chains from one sample, sequenced in a study of CD8+ T cells in alopecia areata. Repertoires were generated with immunoSEQ multiplex PCR, while TCRdb's copy carries only in-frame clones and drops some. Here the sample spans roughly 180,000 clones, approximately 50% being singletons. Sequencing used CD8+ T cells sorted from blood, obtained around week 54, from a patient treated with tofacitinib. Receptors originate from a human donor with alopecia areata. Both conserved end residues are part of each CDR3. D genes are given only for firm matches. Size values are once, few and many counts, or a class for expanded clones, and some rows have none.

j_gene,abundance,d_gene,v_gene,CDR3nt,CDR3aa
TRBJ2-7,few,TRBD1,TRBV18,TGTGCCAGCTCACCAACAGGGGACGAGCAGTACTTC,CASSPTGDEQYF
TRBJ2-1,-,TRBD2,TRBV19,TGTGCCAGTAGGCCTCTAGCGGGGAACTACAATGAGCAGTTCTTC,CASRPLAGNYNEQFF
TRBJ2-3,few,TRBD2,TRBV7-9,TGTGCCAGCAGTTTAGGACTAGCAGATACGCAGTATTTT,CASSLGLADTQYF
TRBJ2-7,-,-,TRBV7-6,TGTGCCAGCAGCTTACTCAGAAGTCACTACGAGCAGTACTTC,CASSLLRSHYEQYF
TRBJ2-1,-,TRBD2,TRBV5-6,TGTGCCAGCAGCTTTGGGGGGGATGAGCAGTTCTTC,CASSFGGDEQFF
TRBJ1-2,-,-,TRBV7-9,TGTGCCAGCAGCTTATCCGGAGCCTATGGCTACACCTTC,CASSLSGAYGYTF
TRBJ2-3,-,TRBD1,TRBV29-1,TGCAGCGTTGATTCCGGGACAGGGGGTCCAGATACGCAGTATTTT,CSVDSGTGGPDTQYF
TRBJ2-5,-,-,TRBV4-2,TGTGCCAGCAGCCAAGAAGGGGGTTCAGAAGAGACCCAGTACTTC,CASSQEGGSEETQYF
TRBJ2-5,-,-,TRBV2,TGTGCCAGCATCCCCAGGAAAGGCAGGGAGCAAGAGACCCAGTACTTC,CASIPRKGREQETQYF
TRBJ1-5,-,-,TRBV27,TGTGCCAGCAGTTTAACCGGGAGCAATCAGCCCCAGCATTTT,CASSLTGSNQPQHF
TRBJ2-7,-,TRBD2,TRBV25-1,TGTGCCAGCAGTGCGTGGGCTAGCGGGGACCTTCCCTACGAGCAGTACTTC,CASSAWASGDLPYEQYF
TRBJ2-5,-,TRBD2,TRBV13,TGTGCCAGCAGCCTTTGGCGGGGGGAAGACGGGACCCAGTACTTC,CASSLWRGEDGTQYF
TRBJ2-7,-,-,TRBV5-4,TGTGCCAGCAGCTTCGGGAAGCCCGACGAGCAGTACTTC,CASSFGKPDEQYF
TRBJ2-5,-,-,TRBV25-1,TGTGCCAGCACCCTAACGAGGGGAATACAAGAGACCCAGTACTTC,CASTLTRGIQETQYF
TRBJ1-5,-,TRBD1,TRBV11-2,TGTGCCAGCAGCTTATACAGGGGGTCCGGAGGGCCCCAGCATTTT,CASSLYRGSGGPQHF
TRBJ2-7,-,-,TRBV27,TGTGCCAGCTGTTTAACGTGGGGGAACGAGCAGTACTTC,CASCLTWGNEQYF
TRBJ2-7,-,-,TRBV6-5,TGTGCCAGCAGTTACTTCGGACAGTCACCCTACGAGCAGTACTTC,CASSYFGQSPYEQYF
TRBJ2-5,few,-,TRBV5-1,TGCGCCAGCAGCGGGGAAGAGACCCAGTACTTC,CASSGEETQYF
TRBJ1-3,-,-,TRBV7-9,TGTGCCAGCAGCTCCCTAGTCGGGACTGGAAACACCATATATTTT,CASSSLVGTGNTIYF
TRBJ1-2,-,-,TRBV9,TGTGCCAGCAGCGCCTATGACGGAGCTAACTATGGCTACACCTTC,CASSAYDGANYGYTF
TRBJ2-5,once,-,TRBV6-5,TGTGCCAGCAGTTACGAGTTCGGCGGGGAAGAGACCCAGTACTTC,CASSYEFGGEETQYF
TRBJ1-1,-,TRBD1,TRBV5-4,TGTGCCAGCAGCCCCGACAGGGACACTGAAGCTTTCTTT,CASSPDRDTEAFF
TRBJ2-7,few,TRBD2,TRBV7-2,TGTGCCAGCTATCCCGGTAGCGGGGGGGCTACCGAGCAGTACTTC,CASYPGSGGATEQYF
TRBJ2-5,-,-,TRBV27,TGTGCCAGCAGTTTATCGATTCAGGAGCTAACCAAAGAGACCCAGTACTTC,CASSLSIQELTKETQYF
TRBJ2-3,few,-,TRBV7-9,TGTGCCAGCAGCTCCCCCTTGACAGATACGCAGTATTTT,CASSSPLTDTQYF
TRBJ1-1,-,-,TRBV7-8,TGTGCCAGCAGCTTAGGGCAGGGGCTAGATGAAGCTTTCTTT,CASSLGQGLDEAFF
TRBJ2-1,few,-,TRBV29-1,TGCAGCGTTGAAGGAATAAAACCCTACAATGAGCAGTTCTTC,CSVEGIKPYNEQFF
TRBJ1-4,-,-,TRBV25-1,TGTGCCAGCAGTGTAGGGACGACTAATGAAAAACTGTTTTTT,CASSVGTTNEKLFF
TRBJ1-4,few,TRBD1,TRBV5-6,TGTGCCAGCAGCTCTGGACAGGGGTGGGCAACTAATGAAAAACTGTTTTTT,CASSSGQGWATNEKLFF
TRBJ2-3,-,-,TRBV18,TGTGCCAGCTCACCCCGGGTTGTTGACCACCCGAGCACAGATACGCAGTATTTT,CASSPRVVDHPSTDTQYF
TRBJ2-1,once,TRBD2,TRBV6-1,TGTGCCATCAGTGAGTCGATGGCTAGCGGGGATTACAATGAGCAGTTCTTC,CAISESMASGDYNEQFF
TRBJ2-3,-,-,TRBV27,TGTGCCTCAGCAGGGACGGGGGCCCCCACAGATACGCAGTATTTT,CASAGTGAPTDTQYF
TRBJ1-1,once,-,TRBV7-6,TGTGCCAGCAGCTTGGGGGATGGCACTGAAGCTTTCTTT,CASSLGDGTEAFF
TRBJ2-2,-,TRBD1,TRBV30,TGTGCCTGGGGTCCCGACAGGGGAACCGGGGAGCTGTTTTTT,CAWGPDRGTGELFF
TRBJ2-2,-,TRBD1,TRBV30,TGTGCCTGGAGCCACAGGGGGTTGGCCGGGGAGCTGTTTTTT,CAWSHRGLAGELFF
TRBJ2-1,-,-,TRBV7-6,TGTGCCAGCAGCTTAGGGCCTAGCCCTCCTACCGATGAGCAGTTCTTC,CASSLGPSPPTDEQFF
TRBJ2-5,-,-,TRBV13,TGTGCCAGCAGCTTACGCCGTGATGAAGGGACCCAGTACTTC,CASSLRRDEGTQYF
TRBJ1-1,-,TRBD1,TRBV9,TGTGCCAGCAGAGGGACAGCGCATGAAGCTTTCTTT,CASRGTAHEAFF
TRBJ1-5,-,-,TRBV7-9,TGTGCCAGCAGCTCTAAACAGGAGAGCAATCAGCCCCAGCATTTT,CASSSKQESNQPQHF
TRBJ2-4,-,-,TRBV11-2,TGTGCCAGCAGTAACCTGAGGGGCTTAGCCAAAAACATTCAGTACTTC,CASSNLRGLAKNIQYF
TRBJ2-7,-,-,TRBV30,TGTGCCTGGAGACTGACCTCCAAACACCACGAGCAGTACTTC,CAWRLTSKHHEQYF
TRBJ2-7,few,-,TRBV7-9,TGTGCCAGCAGCTACAGGGTCTACGAGCAGTACTTC,CASSYRVYEQYF
TRBJ2-3,-,TRBD2,TRBV7-8,TGTGCCAGCAGCAATGCCCTAGCGGGGGGACGTCGACACACAGATACGCAGTATTTT,CASSNALAGGRRHTDTQYF
TRBJ1-1,-,-,TRBV4-2,TGTGCCAGCAGCCCGGGGGCAGGGAACACTGAAGCTTTCTTT,CASSPGAGNTEAFF
TRBJ1-3,-,-,TRBV2,TGTGCCAGCAGTGAGAGAGGAAGCTCTGGAAACACCATATATTTT,CASSERGSSGNTIYF
TRBJ1-3,-,-,TRBV30,TGTGCCTGGAGTGTACTGGAGAGGAACACCATATATTTT,CAWSVLERNTIYF
TRBJ1-2,-,-,TRBV4-1,TGCGCCAGCAGCCAACGGTCGAACTATGGCTACACCTTC,CASSQRSNYGYTF
TRBJ1-4,few,-,TRBV6-5,TGTGCCAGCAGTCCCGGACAAATTCAAGTGGAACTGTTTTTT,CASSPGQIQVELFF
TRBJ1-2,-,-,TRBV18,TGTGCCAGCTCCGACCTAGGGCCCTATGGCTACACCTTC,CASSDLGPYGYTF
TRBJ1-2,-,-,TRBV6-4,TGTGCCAGCAGTGACTCGAACAGAGGCTACACCTTC,CASSDSNRGYTF
TRBJ1-3,-,-,TRBV30,TGTGCCTGGAAGGGTGACCTTTCTGGAAACACCATATATTTT,CAWKGDLSGNTIYF
TRBJ2-5,-,-,TRBV2,TGTGCCAGCAGTGAAGGGACCGAGCCGTATAAAGAGACCCAGTACTTC,CASSEGTEPYKETQYF
TRBJ2-5,-,-,TRBV5-1,TGCGCCAGCAGTCGAGCCCAAGAGACCCAGTACTTC,CASSRAQETQYF
TRBJ1-4,-,-,TRBV6-1,TGTGCCAGCAGTGAAGGCGGGGGGAATGAAAAACTGTTTTTT,CASSEGGGNEKLFF
TRBJ1-1,-,TRBD1,TRBV29-1,TGCAGCGCCTATACCGGACAGGGGCTGAAGGACACTGAAGCTTTCTTT,CSAYTGQGLKDTEAFF
TRBJ1-5,-,TRBD1,TRBV18,TGTGCCAGCTCACCCGGGACAGCCGTAAATCAGCCCCAGCATTTT,CASSPGTAVNQPQHF
TRBJ1-1,-,-,TRBV11-2,TGTGCCAGCAGCTTCTCCGCGAACACTGAAGCTTTCTTT,CASSFSANTEAFF
TRBJ2-1,-,TRBD2,TRBV13,TGTGCCAGCAGCTTACATAGCGGGGGGGTCAATGAGCAGTTCTTC,CASSLHSGGVNEQFF
TRBJ1-5,-,-,TRBV27,TGTGCCAGCAGTCCCTACACCAATCAGCCCCAGCATTTT,CASSPYTNQPQHF